These 6 T cell receptor beta chains came from one sample sequenced in a study of radiation and T cells in renal cell carcinoma. Time point defined: blood 2 weeks post-SBRT. The treatment was: 15 Gy SBRT to primary tumor, nephrectomy 4 weeks later. Method: immunoSEQ multiplex PCR; TCRdb's copy keeps in-frame clones and lacks some. Of around 75,000 clones listed, over 80% are singletons. The sequenced sample was blood, obtained from a patient whose treatment included radiotherapy and nephrectomy. These receptors all come from a man aged 55 to 70 with renal cell carcinoma.

The gene calls are TRBV5-1 and TRBJ1-5; 7 positions match TRBD1. Germline CDR1 SGHRS, CDR2 YFSETQ. The junction had 10 bases not matched to a gene; V was cut back by 5 bases and J by 5 bases. The CDR3 loop spans 15 amino acids. The CDR3 nucleotides read TGCGCCAGCAGGAGGGGGACAGAGAATTATCAGCCCCAGCATTTT. Translated: CASRRGTENYQPQHF.

The chain combines TRBV27 with TRBJ1-1, with a tentative D call TRBD1 (6 bases). This CDR3 has 15 amino acids. The V end lost 10 bases, the J end lost 4 bases, and 22 bases lay between the germline ends. Germline CDR1 and CDR2: MNHEY and SMNVEV (reference sequence). The CDR3 region has the DNA TGTGCCACCCTAGGGGGGGGCCCGCTGGGCACTGAAGCTTTCTTT. Translated, it gives CATLGGGPLGTEAFF.

The chain joins TRBV18 to TRBJ1-5; 9 bases are shared with TRBD1. Germline loops: CDR1 KGHSH, CDR2 LQKENI. This CDR3 is 15 amino acids long. J lost 3 bases, V lost 2 bases, and 2 bases had no gene match. For the CDR3, the DNA is TGTGCCAGCTCACCAAGGACAGGGGACAATCAGCCCCAGCATTTT. Encoded protein: CASSPRTGDNQPQHF.

This chain connects TRBV9 to TRBJ2-7; D is ambiguous. V was trimmed by 0 bases and J by 0 bases, leaving 7 bases between them. Germline V gene lookup returns CDR1 SGDLS and CDR2 YYNGEE. The CDR3 runs to 14 residues. The CDR3 DNA follows: TGTGCCAGCAGCGTAGGGGGAAGCTCCTACGAGCAGTACTTC. Translation gives CASSVGGSSYEQYF.

The genes are TRBV28 and TRBJ2-1; the D is unclear. The germline V gene encodes CDR1 MDHEN and CDR2 SYDVKM. V was cut by 2 bases and J by 5 bases, with 10 bases left in between. The CDR3 is 14 residues long. This CDR3 reads CASSLSPRNNEQFF. In DNA, the CDR3 is TGTGCCAGCAGTTTAAGTCCTAGGAACAATGAGCAGTTCTTC.

The CDR3 bases are TGTGCCATCAGTGACAACAATCAGCCCCAGCATTTT. Amino acid sequence: CAISDNNQPQHF. This chain uses TRBV10-3 with TRBJ1-5; D unclear. Germline CDR1 ENHRY, CDR2 SYGVKD. V was trimmed by 3 bases and J by 3 bases, leaving 3 bases between them. The CDR3 is made up of 12 amino acids.